The clone carrying this T cell receptor (beta chain) was observed a few times. No antigen is known for it. Germline V lookup: CDR1 MDHEN, CDR2 SYDVKM. The V segment lost 3 bases and the J segment 15 bases; nucleotides outside the gene matches: 11. The CDR3 has 13 residues. The sample belongs to a study of identical twins. The study, taken as a whole, reports: Beta out-of-frame twin sharing showed a weaker excess. There was more out-of-frame TCR alpha sharing in monozygotic twins than models estimated. Out-of-frame alpha sequences common to twins were enriched for low generation probability.

A universal primer site was created by template switching, with the cDNA bearing unique molecular identifiers. TCRdb fed the 5' RACE reads into MiXCR, producing one record per CDR3 protein. The repertoire holds approximately 1.8 million distinct CDR3 sequences, with more than 30% as singletons. The rearrangement joins TRBV28 to TRBJ2-1; the match to TRBD2 covers 7 bases. This TCR came from a newborn girl in good health. Sequenced material: cord blood. CDR3 coding DNA: TGTGCCAGCAGTTTCGTCTCGCGGGAGAGGCCGTTCTTC. This codes for CASSFVSRERPFF.